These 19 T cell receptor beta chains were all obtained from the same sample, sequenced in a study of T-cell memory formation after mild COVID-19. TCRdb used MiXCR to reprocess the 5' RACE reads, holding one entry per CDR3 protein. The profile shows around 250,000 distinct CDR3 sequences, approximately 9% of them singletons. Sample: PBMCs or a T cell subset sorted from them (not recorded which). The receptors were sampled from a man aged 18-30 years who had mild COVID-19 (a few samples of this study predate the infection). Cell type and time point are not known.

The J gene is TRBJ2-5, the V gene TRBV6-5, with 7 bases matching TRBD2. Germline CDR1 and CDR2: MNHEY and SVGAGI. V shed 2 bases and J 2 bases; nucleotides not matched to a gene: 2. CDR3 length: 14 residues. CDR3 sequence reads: CASSYGAGQETQYF. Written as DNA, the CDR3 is TGTGCCAGCAGTTACGGAGCGGGGCAAGAGACCCAGTACTTC.

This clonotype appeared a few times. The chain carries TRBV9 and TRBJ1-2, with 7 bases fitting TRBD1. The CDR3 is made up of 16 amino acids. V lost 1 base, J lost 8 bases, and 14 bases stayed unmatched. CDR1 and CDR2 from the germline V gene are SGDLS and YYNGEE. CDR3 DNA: TGTGCCAGCAGCGTACACATTAAAATGACAGGGCGCGGCTACACCTTC. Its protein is CASSVHIKMTGRGYTF.

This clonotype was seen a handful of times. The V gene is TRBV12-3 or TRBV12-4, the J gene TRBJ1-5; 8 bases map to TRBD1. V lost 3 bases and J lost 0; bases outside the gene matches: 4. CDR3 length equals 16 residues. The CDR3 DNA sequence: TGTGCCAGCAGTTTCCGGGACAGGCTTAGCAATCAGCCCCAGCATTTT. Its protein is CASSFRDRLSNQPQHF.

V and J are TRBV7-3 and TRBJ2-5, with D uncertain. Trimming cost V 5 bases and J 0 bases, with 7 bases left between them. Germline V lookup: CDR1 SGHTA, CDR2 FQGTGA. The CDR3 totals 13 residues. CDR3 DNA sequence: TGTGCCAGCAGCCGACAAGACCAAGAGACCCAGTACTTC. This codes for CASSRQDQETQYF.

The CDR3 protein is CASSHASNTEAFF. CDR3 bases: TGTGCCAGCTCACATGCCTCGAACACTGAAGCTTTCTTT. The chain combines TRBV18 with TRBJ1-1; D call uncertain. V lost 4 bases to trimming and J lost 1 base, with 7 bases between them. The CDR3 length is 13 residues. From germline, CDR1 is KGHSH and CDR2 LQKENI.

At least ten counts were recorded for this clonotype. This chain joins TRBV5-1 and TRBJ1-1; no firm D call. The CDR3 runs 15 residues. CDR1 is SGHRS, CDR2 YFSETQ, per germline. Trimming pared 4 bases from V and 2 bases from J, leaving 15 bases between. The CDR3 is CASSLVPGQNTEAFF. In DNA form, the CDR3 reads TGCGCCAGCAGCCTTGTTCCCGGGCAAAACACTGAAGCTTTCTTT.

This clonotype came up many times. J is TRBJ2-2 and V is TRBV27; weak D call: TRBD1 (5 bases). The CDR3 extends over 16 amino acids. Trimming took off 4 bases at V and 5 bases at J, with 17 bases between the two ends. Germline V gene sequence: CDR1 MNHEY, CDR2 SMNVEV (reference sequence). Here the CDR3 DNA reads TGTGCCAGCAGTTCGCGTGGAGACAGAATAACCGGGGAGCTGTTTTTT. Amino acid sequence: CASSSRGDRITGELFF.

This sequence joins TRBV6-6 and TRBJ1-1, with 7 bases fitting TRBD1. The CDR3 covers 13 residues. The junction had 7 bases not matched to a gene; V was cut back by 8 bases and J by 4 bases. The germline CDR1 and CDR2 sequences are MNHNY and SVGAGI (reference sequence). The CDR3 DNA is TGTGCCAGCGGAAACAGGGGAGGCACTGAAGCTTTCTTT. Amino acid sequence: CASGNRGGTEAFF.

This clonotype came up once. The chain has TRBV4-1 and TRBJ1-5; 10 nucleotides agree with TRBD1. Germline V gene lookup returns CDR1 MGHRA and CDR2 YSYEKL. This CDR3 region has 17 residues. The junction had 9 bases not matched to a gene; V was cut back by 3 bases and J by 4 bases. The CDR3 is CASSQDPGQGLNQPQHF. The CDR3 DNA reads TGCGCCAGCAGCCAGGACCCGGGACAGGGGTTAAATCAGCCCCAGCATTTT.

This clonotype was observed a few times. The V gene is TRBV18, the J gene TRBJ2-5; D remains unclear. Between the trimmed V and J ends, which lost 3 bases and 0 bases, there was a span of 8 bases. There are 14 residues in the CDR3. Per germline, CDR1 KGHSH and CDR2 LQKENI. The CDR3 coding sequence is TGTGCCAGCTCACCGATCCGGGACCAAGAGACCCAGTACTTC. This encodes CASSPIRDQETQYF. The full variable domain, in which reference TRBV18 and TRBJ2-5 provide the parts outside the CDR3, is NAGVMQNPRHLVRRRGQEARLRCSPMKGHSHVYWYRQLPEEGLKFMVYLQKENIIDESGMPKERFSAEFPKEGPSILRIQQVVRGDSAAYFCASSPIRDQETQYFGPGTRLLVL.

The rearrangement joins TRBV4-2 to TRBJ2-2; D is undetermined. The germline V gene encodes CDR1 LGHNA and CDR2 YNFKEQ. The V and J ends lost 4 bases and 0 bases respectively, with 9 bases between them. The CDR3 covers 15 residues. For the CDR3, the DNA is TGTGCCAGCAGCCGTAGGGAATCGAACACCGGGGAGCTGTTTTTT. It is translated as CASSRRESNTGELFF.

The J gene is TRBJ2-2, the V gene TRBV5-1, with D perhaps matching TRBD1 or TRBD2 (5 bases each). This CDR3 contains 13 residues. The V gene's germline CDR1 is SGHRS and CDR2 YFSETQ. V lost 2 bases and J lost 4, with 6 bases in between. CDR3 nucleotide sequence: TGCGCCAGCAGCTTTGGGACCACCGGGGAGCTGTTTTTT. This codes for CASSFGTTGELFF.

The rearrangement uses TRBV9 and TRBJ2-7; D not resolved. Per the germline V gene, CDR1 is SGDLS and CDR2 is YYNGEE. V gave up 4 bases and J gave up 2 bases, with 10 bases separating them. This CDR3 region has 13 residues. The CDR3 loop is CASSPRGAYEQYF. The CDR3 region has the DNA TGTGCCAGCAGCCCACGAGGTGCCTACGAGCAGTACTTC.

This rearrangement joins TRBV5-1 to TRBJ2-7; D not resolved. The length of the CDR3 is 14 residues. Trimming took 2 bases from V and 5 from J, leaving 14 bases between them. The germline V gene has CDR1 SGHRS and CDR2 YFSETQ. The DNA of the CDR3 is TGCGCCAGCAGCTTCACCCTATATCCGAACGAGCAGTACGTC. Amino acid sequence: CASSFTLYPNEQYV.

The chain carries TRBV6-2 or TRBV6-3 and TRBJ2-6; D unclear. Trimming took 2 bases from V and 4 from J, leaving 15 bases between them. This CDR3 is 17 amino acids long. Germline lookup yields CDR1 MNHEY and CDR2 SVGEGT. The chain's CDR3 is CASSYHSSGPGANVLTF. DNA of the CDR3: TGTGCCAGCAGTTACCATTCATCCGGGCCCGGGGCCAACGTCCTGACTTTC.

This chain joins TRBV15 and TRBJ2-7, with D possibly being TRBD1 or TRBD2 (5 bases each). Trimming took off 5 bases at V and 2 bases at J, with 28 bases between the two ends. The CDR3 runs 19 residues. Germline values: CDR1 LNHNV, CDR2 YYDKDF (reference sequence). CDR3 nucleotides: TGTGCCACCAGCCCAAAGCCCGGGACGGTGGTAGGGTTGCCCTACGAGCAGTACTTC. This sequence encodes CATSPKPGTVVGLPYEQYF.

The CDR3 loop reads CASSLNPSPYEQYV. In DNA, the CDR3 is TGTGCCAGCAGTTTAAATCCTTCCCCCTACGAGCAGTACGTC. The J gene is TRBJ2-7, the V gene TRBV28; D is unresolved. Deletions cut 2 bases from V and 2 bases from J, with 10 bases between. CDR3 length equals 14 residues. Germline loops: CDR1 MDHEN, CDR2 SYDVKM.

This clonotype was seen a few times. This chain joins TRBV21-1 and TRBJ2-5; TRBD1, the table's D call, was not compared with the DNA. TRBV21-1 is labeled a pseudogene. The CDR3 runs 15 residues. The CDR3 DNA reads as TGTGCCGGCCCCAGGGACCCCCTCAGGGAAGAGACCCAGTACTTC. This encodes CAGPRDPLREETQYF.

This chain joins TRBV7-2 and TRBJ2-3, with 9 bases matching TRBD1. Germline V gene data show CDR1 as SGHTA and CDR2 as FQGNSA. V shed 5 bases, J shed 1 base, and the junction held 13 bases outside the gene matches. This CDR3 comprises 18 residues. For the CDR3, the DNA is TGTGCCAGCAGCCATTCCGGGACAGGGACTTGGGGCACAGATACGCAGTATTTT. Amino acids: CASSHSGTGTWGTDTQYF.